A selection of T cell receptor beta chains follows, all from one sample in a study of cytomegalovirus exposure and HLA in healthy donors. Libraries were prepared by immunoSEQ multiplex PCR; TCRdb keeps only in-frame clonotypes and omits some of them. The sample lists approximately 150,000 clones, approximately 81% occurring once. The sequenced sample was PBMCs. These receptors were collected from a woman in her thirties or forties in good health and CMV-seropositive. CDR3s include the opening cysteine and the closing phenylalanine or tryptophan. The D gene is left open where the match is weak. The listing skips clone size in some rows; elsewhere it reads once, few, many or a size class.

D	size	V	J	CDR3	DNA
.	.	TRBV6-5	TRBJ1-5	CASSTGQLGNQPQHF	TGTGCCAGCAGCACCGGACAACTGGGTAATCAGCCCCAGCACTTT
.	.	TRBV6-6	TRBJ2-7	CASIKDTLYEQYF	TGTGCCAGCATCAAGGACACTCTTTACGAGCAGTACTTC
.	.	TRBV21-1	TRBJ1-1	CASSGRRDESLGDTEAFF	TGTGCCAGCAGCGGAAGGAGGGACGAGTCGCTGGGGGACACTGAAGCTTTCTTT
.	once	TRBV25-1	TRBJ2-5	CASSEYGRAVGETQYF	TGTGCCAGCAGTGAATATGGCAGGGCCGTTGGGGAGACCCAGTACTTC
TRBD1	.	TRBV19	TRBJ1-1	CASSIPGQGARTEAFF	TGTGCCAGTAGTATACCCGGACAGGGGGCACGAACTGAAGCTTTCTTT
TRBD1	few	TRBV6-5	TRBJ1-6	CASSPGQGNSPLHF	TGTGCCAGCAGTCCGGGACAGGGCAATTCACCCCTCCACTTT
TRBD1	once	TRBV5-4	TRBJ2-5	CASSPAAGTGGPETQYF	TGTGCCAGCAGCCCGGCTGCCGGGACAGGGGGCCCGGAGACCCAGTACTTC
.	.	TRBV6-5	TRBJ2-4	CASIPTGLGKNIQYF	TGTGCCAGCATCCCCACCGGGTTGGGCAAAAACATTCAGTACTTC
TRBD1	.	TRBV7-9	TRBJ2-7	CASSPPGQGAYEQYF	TGTGCCAGCAGCCCCCCCGGACAGGGGGCCTACGAGCAGTACTTC
.	.	TRBV27	TRBJ2-2	CASSNSGVNPGELFF	TGTGCCAGCAGTAACTCCGGGGTGAACCCCGGGGAGCTGTTTTTT
TRBD1	.	TRBV28	TRBJ2-7	CASSPQGQGSSYEQYF	TGTGCCAGCAGTCCACAGGGACAGGGGAGCTCCTACGAGCAGTACTTC
.	.	TRBV9	TRBJ2-1	CASSGWTISGDEQFF	TGTGCCAGCAGCGGCTGGACTATAAGCGGCGATGAGCAGTTCTTC
TRBD2	.	TRBV7-3	TRBJ2-1	CASSLPGGPNNEQFF	TGTGCCAGCAGCTTACCGGGGGGGCCCAACAATGAGCAGTTCTTC
.	.	TRBV5-4	TRBJ1-1	CASSGVSGIETEAFF	TGTGCCAGCAGCGGCGTATCGGGGATAGAAACTGAAGCTTTCTTT
.	few	TRBV11-3	TRBJ1-5	CASSVRQVRNQPQHF	TGTGCCAGCAGCGTCAGACAGGTCCGAAATCAGCCCCAGCATTTT
TRBD2	.	TRBV6-1	TRBJ2-2	CATTSRGDYTGELFF	TGTGCCACCACATCGCGGGGGGACTACACCGGGGAGCTGTTTTTT
TRBD2	once	TRBV7-2	TRBJ2-3	CASSLPWAREGQF	TGTGCCAGCAGCTTACCTTGGGCGCGGGAGGGCCAGTTT
.	.	TRBV7-9	TRBJ2-3	CASSLPQAVSTDTQYF	TGTGCCAGCAGCTTACCCCAAGCGGTTAGCACAGATACGCAGTATTTT
.	.	TRBV5-1	TRBJ1-1	CASSLDGRGQEAFF	TGCGCCAGCAGCTTGGATGGCAGGGGCCAGGAAGCTTTCTTT
.	.	TRBV7-9	TRBJ2-1	CASSLGSGVALNEQFF	TGTGCCAGCAGCTTAGGGTCGGGAGTGGCCCTGAATGAGCAGTTCTTC
TRBD1	few	TRBV27	TRBJ1-2	CASSSQGASGYTF	TGTGCCAGCAGTTCGCAGGGGGCTAGTGGCTACACCTTC
.	.	TRBV30	TRBJ2-7	CAWSADGYEQYF	TGTGCCTGGAGTGCCGACGGGTACGAGCAGTACTTC
TRBD1	.	TRBV6-1	TRBJ2-7	CASSENWTGEDEQYF	TGTGCCAGCAGTGAAAATTGGACAGGGGAGGACGAGCAGTACTTC
.	.	TRBV12-5	TRBJ1-2	CASALDMYGYTF	TGTGCTAGTGCCTTAGACATGTATGGCTACACCTTC
.	.	TRBV5-1	TRBJ1-1	CASGPDSPNAEAFF	TGCGCCAGCGGCCCGGACAGCCCTAACGCTGAAGCTTTCTTT
.	few	TRBV10-3	TRBJ1-1	CAVGQSLGNTEAFF	TGTGCCGTTGGACAGTCGTTGGGGAACACTGAAGCTTTCTTT
.	.	TRBV28	TRBJ2-2	CASSLIPGTHGELFF	TGTGCCAGCAGTTTGATACCCGGGACACACGGGGAGCTGTTTTTT
.	.	TRBV4-3	TRBJ1-2	CASTPGGNYGYTF	TGCGCCAGCACCCCGGGGGGAAACTATGGCTACACCTTC
TRBD1	few	TRBV28	TRBJ1-6	CASGESDRVNSPLHF	TGTGCCAGCGGAGAGTCGGACAGGGTAAATTCACCCCTCCACTTT
.	.	TRBV15	TRBJ2-6	CATSDWGYGANVLTF	TGTGCCACCAGTGATTGGGGCTATGGGGCCAACGTCCTGACTTTC
.	.	TRBV7-9	TRBJ2-1	CASSLAGGSEQFF	TGTGCCAGCAGCTTAGCGGGGGGAAGTGAGCAGTTCTTC
.	.	TRBV7-3	TRBJ2-7	CASSFRRPSAYEQYF	TGTGCCAGCAGCTTTCGTCGGCCTAGCGCCTACGAGCAGTACTTC
.	.	TRBV5-8	TRBJ1-2	CASRSRPVSQSRTENYGYTF	TGTGCCAGCAGAAGTCGGCCCGTGAGCCAGTCAAGAACAGAGAACTATGGCTACACCTTC
.	.	TRBV28	TRBJ2-7	CASSTRTPEAEQYF	TGTGCCAGCAGTACACGGACACCCGAGGCCGAGCAGTACTTC
TRBD1	.	TRBV30	TRBJ1-4	CAWSVRAQGANEKLFF	TGTGCCTGGAGTGTACGGGCACAGGGGGCGAATGAAAAACTGTTTTTT
TRBD2	.	TRBV15	TRBJ2-1	CATSPGTSLDNEQFF	TGTGCCACTTCCCCGGGGACTAGCCTGGACAATGAGCAGTTCTTC
TRBD1	.	TRBV27	TRBJ1-2	CASRPGQGVSGYTF	TGTGCCAGCAGGCCGGGACAGGGGGTTAGTGGCTACACCTTC
TRBD2	.	TRBV18	TRBJ2-7	CASSPNGGVEQYF	TGTGCCAGCTCACCAAACGGGGGGGTCGAGCAGTACTTC
.	.	TRBV7-2	TRBJ1-1	CASSLVTGNTEAFF	TGTGCCAGCAGCTTAGTTACAGGGAACACTGAAGCTTTCTTT
.	.	TRBV6-1	TRBJ1-4	CASSEAGGGWGEKLFF	TGTGCCAGCAGTGAAGCGGGGGGAGGCTGGGGGGAAAAACTGTTTTTT
TRBD1	.	TRBV7-9	TRBJ1-4	CASSLPDRGSTNEKLFF	TGTGCCAGCAGCTTACCGGACAGGGGATCTACTAATGAAAAACTGTTTTTT
.	.	TRBV4-2	TRBJ1-1	CASSRIGANTEAFF	TGTGCCAGCAGCCGCATAGGGGCGAACACTGAAGCTTTCTTT
TRBD2	once	TRBV7-9	TRBJ2-3	CASSPLSGGSSDTQYF	TGTGCCAGCAGCCCCCTCAGCGGGGGTTCCTCAGATACGCAGTATTTT
.	.	TRBV9	TRBJ1-1	CASSRESINTEAFF	TGTGCCAGCAGCCGGGAGAGTATTAACACTGAAGCTTTCTTT
.	.	TRBV19	TRBJ2-3	CASRAGHTDTQYF	TGTGCCAGTAGGGCAGGCCACACAGATACGCAGTATTTT
.	once	TRBV29-1	TRBJ1-1	CSVAGVMNTEAFF	TGCAGCGTTGCGGGGGTAATGAACACTGAAGCTTTCTTT
.	few	TRBV6-5	TRBJ1-4	CASSWTGNEKLFF	TGTGCCAGCAGTTGGACGGGGAATGAAAAACTGTTTTTT
TRBD1	once	TRBV6-6	TRBJ1-5	CASSADRARQPQHF	TGTGCCAGCAGCGCCGACAGGGCAAGGCAGCCCCAGCATTTT
TRBD1	.	TRBV19	TRBJ2-7	CASSITWDSTYEQYF	TGTGCCAGTAGTATCACCTGGGACAGCACCTACGAGCAGTACTTC
.	.	TRBV4-3	TRBJ1-5	CASSQDIQGRQPQHF	TGCGCCAGCAGCCAAGATATACAGGGTCGACAGCCCCAGCATTTT